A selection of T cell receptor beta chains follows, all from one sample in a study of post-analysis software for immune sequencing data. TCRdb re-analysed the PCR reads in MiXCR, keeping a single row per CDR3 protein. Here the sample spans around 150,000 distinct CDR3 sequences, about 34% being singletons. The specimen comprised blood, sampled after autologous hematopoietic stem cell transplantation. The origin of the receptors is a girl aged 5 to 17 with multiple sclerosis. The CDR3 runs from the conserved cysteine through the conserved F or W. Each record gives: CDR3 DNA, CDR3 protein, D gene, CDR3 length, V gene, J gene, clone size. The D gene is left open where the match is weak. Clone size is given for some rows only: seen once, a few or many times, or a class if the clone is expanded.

TGTGCCAGCAGTTCATTCTTCCAGGACAACTACGAGCAGTACTTC	CASSSFFQDNYEQYF	NA	15	TRBV6-6	TRBJ2-7	NA
TGTGCCTGGACAAGCGGTAGCAATCAGCCCCAGCATTTT	CAWTSGSNQPQHF	NA	13	TRBV30	TRBJ1-5	few
TGTGCCAGCAGCCAAGATCTAGGGACAGGAGAGACCCAGTACTTC	CASSQDLGTGETQYF	TRBD1	15	TRBV4-2	TRBJ2-5	few
TGCAGTGCTAGAGACCCGACAGGGAGAAACACCTACGAGCAGTACTTC	CSARDPTGRNTYEQYF	TRBD1	16	TRBV20-1	TRBJ2-7	many
TGTGCCAGCAGTTATCGTACACAGGGGGGCATCTCCTCTGGGGCCAACGTCCTGACTTTC	CASSYRTQGGISSGANVLTF	TRBD1	20	TRBV7-2	TRBJ2-6	NA
TGTGCCAGCAGCTTAGGTTTCGGGGGTCGGACCAACGTCCTGACTTTC	CASSLGFGGRTNVLTF	NA	16	TRBV7-2	TRBJ2-6	NA
TGTGCCAGCAGTTTATTAGGAGGGGTCTCCTACGAGCAGTACTTC	CASSLLGGVSYEQYF	NA	15	TRBV27	TRBJ2-7	few
TGTGCCAGCAGCCCCTCTAGCGTTCCCAGGGGAGATACGCAGTATTTT	CASSPSSVPRGDTQYF	NA	16	TRBV7-3	TRBJ2-3	NA
TGCAGTGCTAGAGATCTCGGCATTAAGAAAAACCAAGAGACCCAGTACTTC	CSARDLGIKKNQETQYF	NA	17	TRBV20-1	TRBJ2-5	few
TGCAGCGCAGTGACAGGTTACAATGAGCAGTTCTTC	CSAVTGYNEQFF	NA	12	TRBV29-1	TRBJ2-1	NA
TGTGCCAGCAGTTTAGTGCGGACAGGGGGGTTCAATCAGCCCCAGCATTTT	CASSLVRTGGFNQPQHF	TRBD1	17	TRBV12-3/TRBV12-4	TRBJ1-5	NA
TGCAGCGTGAGGGGGGCCGGGACTAGTTTGGACGAGCAGTACTTC	CSVRGAGTSLDEQYF	TRBD2	15	TRBV29-1	TRBJ2-7	many
TGTGCCAGCAGCTTAGTCGCGGGAGCTGCTTACAATGAGCAGTTCTTC	CASSLVAGAAYNEQFF	TRBD2	16	TRBV7-8	TRBJ2-1	many
TGTGCCAGCAGTCCGGGACTAGCGGGAACCATTCAGTACTTC	CASSPGLAGTIQYF	TRBD2	14	TRBV28	TRBJ2-4	NA
TGTGCCAGCGGGTTCGCGATGGTCCAGGGGGCGGGTGACTATGGCTACACCTTC	CASGFAMVQGAGDYGYTF	TRBD1	18	TRBV27	TRBJ1-2	few
TGTGCCAGCGGCGAAACCGGGACTCCAACGGGAGAGACCCAGTACTTC	CASGETGTPTGETQYF	NA	16	TRBV6-6	TRBJ2-5	many
TGTGCCAGCAGCTTAGCGATGTTGGGACAGGGAAGATCCTACTATGGCTACACCTTC	CASSLAMLGQGRSYYGYTF	TRBD1	19	TRBV7-2	TRBJ1-2	few
TGTGCCAGCAGTTGGGACAGCTATGGCTGCACCTTC	CASSWDSYGCTF	TRBD1	12	TRBV6-2/TRBV6-3	TRBJ1-2	NA
TGTGCCACCAGTGATTGGGGCAGGAACTATGGCTACACCTTC	CATSDWGRNYGYTF	NA	14	TRBV24-1	TRBJ1-2	NA
TGTGCCAGCAGCCCCCTCAATCAGCCCCAGCATTTT	CASSPLNQPQHF	NA	12	TRBV6-1	TRBJ1-5	NA
TGCAGCGCGGGGCGGCAGGGAAACTATCGCTACACCTTC	CSAGRQGNYRYTF	NA	13	TRBV29-1	TRBJ1-2	NA
TGTGCTAGTGGTTTGCTCCGGACGTTGAGGAGGATCACCTACAATGAGCAGTTCTTC	CASGLLRTLRRITYNEQFF	NA	19	TRBV12-5	TRBJ2-1	few
TGCAGTGCTAGAGATTCGGCGGGGACTAACTATGGCTACACCTTC	CSARDSAGTNYGYTF	NA	15	TRBV20-1	TRBJ1-2	NA
TGTGCCAGCAGTGGAACAGGACTAGCGGGTGGTCTAGTCTATGAGCAGTTCTTC	CASSGTGLAGGLVYEQFF	TRBD2	18	TRBV25-1	TRBJ2-1	few
TGCAGCGTTGAAGGGACCGTCGAGGACTCTGGGGCCAACGTCCTGACTTTC	CSVEGTVEDSGANVLTF	NA	17	TRBV29-1	TRBJ2-6	NA
TGCGCCAGCAGAGGACAGGGTGTCACCGAGCAGTACTTC	CASRGQGVTEQYF	TRBD1	13	TRBV5-1	TRBJ2-7	NA
TGTGCCACCAGTGATCCCACTCCGGGACAGGGGGTTCGGGATACGCAGTATTTT	CATSDPTPGQGVRDTQYF	TRBD1	18	TRBV24-1	TRBJ2-3	few
TGTGCCAGCACCCCACTTGGCGGGAGTGGTCTGAACTACAATGAGCAGTTCTTC	CASTPLGGSGLNYNEQFF	TRBD2	18	TRBV27	TRBJ2-1	many
TGTGCCACCAGCAGAGGCCTAGCGGGATACAATGAGCAGTTCTTC	CATSRGLAGYNEQFF	TRBD2	15	TRBV15	TRBJ2-1	NA
TGTGCCAGCAGTCGCCTCGGGCTCTTGAACACTGAAGCTTTCTTT	CASSRLGLLNTEAFF	NA	15	TRBV12-3/TRBV12-4	TRBJ1-1	NA
TGTGCCAGCAGCACGACGACAGGGAACTATGGCTACACCTTC	CASSTTTGNYGYTF	TRBD1	14	TRBV7-9	TRBJ1-2	NA
TGTGCCAGCAGCTTAACTAGCGGGACAGATACGCAGTATTTT	CASSLTSGTDTQYF	TRBD2	14	TRBV7-2	TRBJ2-3	few
TGTGCCAGCAGTGAAGTGCCGGGTGCCTCCTACGAGCAGTACTTC	CASSEVPGASYEQYF	NA	15	TRBV2	TRBJ2-7	many
TGCAGTGCTCGAGTCAAGTTGACTCCATACAATGAGCAGTTCTTC	CSARVKLTPYNEQFF	NA	15	TRBV20-1	TRBJ2-1	few
TGTGCCAGCAGCCAAGGATTCGGCCAGGTAGACGAGCAGTACTTC	CASSQGFGQVDEQYF	NA	15	TRBV4-2	TRBJ2-7	few
TGTGCCAGCTCACCAGAGGGGGCGAGGTACGAGCAGTACTTC	CASSPEGARYEQYF	TRBD1	14	TRBV18	TRBJ2-7	NA
TGTGCCAGCAGCCAAGATGAGGGGGGCCGCGGTTTCTTT	CASSQDEGGRGFF	NA	13	TRBV3-1	TRBJ1-1	NA
TGTGCCAGCAGCCAAGATTGGGGGGAGGGCCTCGAGACCCAGTACTTC	CASSQDWGEGLETQYF	TRBD2	16	TRBV4-2	TRBJ2-5	few
TGTGCCACCAGTGCTAGTTCGTGGGAGGGCCTTATTAATACGCAGTATTTT	CATSASSWEGLINTQYF	TRBD2	17	TRBV24-1	TRBJ2-3	NA
TGTGCCAGCAGCCTCCCCCAGGGACAGGGAACTGAAGCTTTCTTT	CASSLPQGQGTEAFF	TRBD1	15	TRBV7-9	TRBJ1-1	few
TGTGCCAGCAGCCAAGTGGGACTAGCGGGACTGAATGAGCAGTTCTTC	CASSQVGLAGLNEQFF	TRBD2	16	TRBV3-1	TRBJ2-1	few
TGTGCCAGCGTTCCCGGGCCCGGGTTATATAGCAATCAGCCCCAGCATTTT	CASVPGPGLYSNQPQHF	NA	17	TRBV6-6	TRBJ1-5	few
TGTGCCAGCACCCCGAGGGACACGAGCTCCTACGAGCAGTACTTC	CASTPRDTSSYEQYF	NA	15	TRBV27	TRBJ2-7	many
TGTGCCAGCAGCGTAGGGCCGGGACAGGCAAAATCTGAAGCTTTCTTT	CASSVGPGQAKSEAFF	TRBD1	16	TRBV11-3	TRBJ1-1	NA
TGTGCCAGCAGTTACTCGATTCAGGGGGAGTCGAACACTGAAGCTTTCTTT	CASSYSIQGESNTEAFF	TRBD1	17	TRBV6-6	TRBJ1-1	NA
TGCGCCAGCAGCCAAGCAAAGTCTAGCGGGAGTTACGAGCAGTACTTC	CASSQAKSSGSYEQYF	TRBD2	16	TRBV4-1	TRBJ2-7	NA
TGTGCCAGCAGTGTTGGGCAAAAGGGGACCCAGTACTTC	CASSVGQKGTQYF	NA	13	TRBV2	TRBJ2-5	few
TGCAGTGCTCATCACCGGGACAAGTCCTCTGGGGCCAACGTCCTGACTTTC	CSAHHRDKSSGANVLTF	NA	17	TRBV20-1	TRBJ2-6	NA
TGCGCCAGCAGTGACGCCATGGGGTCAGCGGGAGACTACGAGCAGTACTTC	CASSDAMGSAGDYEQYF	TRBD2	17	TRBV5-1	TRBJ2-7	NA
TGTGCCAGCTCCAGCGGGAGCCTCTCCTACGAGCAGTACTTC	CASSSGSLSYEQYF	TRBD2	14	TRBV4-2	TRBJ2-7	once
TGTGCCAGCAGGGGTTGGACAGGGGGCCCCTATGGCTACACCTTC	CASRGWTGGPYGYTF	TRBD1	15	TRBV6-5	TRBJ1-2	NA
TGTGCCAGCAGCCAAGACGGTAACACCGGGGAGCTGTTTTTT	CASSQDGNTGELFF	NA	14	TRBV4-2	TRBJ2-2	NA
TGCAGTGCTAGACAGGGGAACACTGAAGCTTTCTTT	CSARQGNTEAFF	NA	12	TRBV20-1	TRBJ1-1	NA
TGTGCCAGCAGAGGGTTCCAAGAGACCCAGTACTTC	CASRGFQETQYF	NA	12	TRBV7-2	TRBJ2-5	NA
TGCAGCGTTGAAGACACAGTGGAAACCAATGGTGGCTACACCTTC	CSVEDTVETNGGYTF	NA	15	TRBV29-1	TRBJ1-2	few